The 4 T cell receptor beta chains reported below all come from one sample, sequenced in a study of T cells in Graves' hyperthyroidism and ophthalmopathy. It was RNA transcripts that yielded the amplified TCR beta CDR3 regions. HTBI primers were employed in a first-round RT-PCR of the TCR CDR3. TCRdb analysed the multiplex PCR reads with MiXCR anew, one entry per CDR3 protein. The table records about 290,000 distinct CDR3 sequences, about 13% of them present only once. The sequenced sample was blood. Receptors originate from a woman aged 40 to 55 with Graves' hyperthyroidism.

In this sample, this clonotype turned up many times. This chain connects TRBV27 to TRBJ2-3, with D unclear. CDR3 length: 14 residues. The V and J ends lost 4 bases and 1 base respectively, with 9 bases between them. Germline assignment: CDR1 MNHEY and CDR2 SMNVEV (reference sequence). CDR3 nucleotides: TGTGCCAGCAGTTATGGGGTGGGCACAGATACGCAGTATTTT. This translates into CASSYGVGTDTQYF.

This clonotype was recorded at least ten times. CDR3 region: CASSVTGHPALNEQFF. CDR3 DNA sequence: TGCGCCAGCAGCGTAACGGGACACCCGGCCCTCAATGAGCAGTTCTTC. The rearrangement uses TRBV5-1 and TRBJ2-1, with a tentative D call TRBD1 (6 bases). The V gene's germline CDR1 is SGHRS and CDR2 YFSETQ. The CDR3 is made up of 16 amino acids. With 4 bases removed from V and 6 bases from J, the gap between germline ends came to 20 bases.

This clonotype was recorded at least ten times. The CDR3 nucleotides are TGTGCCAGCAGTGAGGCAGGGTCCGGCGGGGAGCTGTTTTTT. This codes for CASSEAGSGGELFF. The V call is TRBV2, the J call TRBJ2-2, with a weak D call TRBD1 (5 bases). Germline V gene sequence: CDR1 SNHLY, CDR2 FYNNEI. This CDR3 region has 14 residues. The ends were cut back, 3 bases at V and 7 bases at J, with 12 bases in the middle.

This clonotype showed up just a few times. The chain employs TRBV7-9 and TRBJ2-7, with D maybe TRBD2 (5 bases). The CDR3 is made up of 13 amino acids. CDR1 is SEHNR, CDR2 FQNEAQ, per germline (reference sequence). The V end lost 1 base, the J end lost 7 bases, and 11 bases lay between the germline ends. In DNA, the CDR3 is TGTGCCAGCAGCTTAGGATCAACGGGGGAGCAGTACTTC. Translation gives CASSLGSTGEQYF. The variable domain in full, with the rest retrieved from reference TRBV7-9 and TRBJ2-7, is DTGVSQNPRHKITKRGQNVTFRCDPISEHNRLYWYRQTLGQGPEFLTYFQNEAQLEKSRLLSDRFSAERPKGSFSTLEIQRTEQGDSAMYLCASSLGSTGEQYFGPGTRLTVT.